This paragraph reports one T cell receptor beta chain. This sample is part of a study of blood T cell repertoires in COVID-19. Study context: Acute-phase and convalescent COVID-19 samples originated in the United States, Italy and Spain.

The length of the CDR3 is 15 residues. The V gene's germline CDR1 is SGHVS and CDR2 FQNEAQ. J lost 6 bases, V lost 4 bases, and 11 bases had no gene match. The table came from immunoSEQ multiplex PCR; TCRdb's copy has only in-frame clones and leaves some out. The sample records some 170,000 clones, around 83% being singletons. Study members were between roughly 18 and 100 years old and lived in some 22 US regions. This receptor was taken from a man aged 45-60 years who had recovered from COVID-19. The sample comprised PBMCs or T cells enriched from blood (not recorded which). The chain joins TRBV7-8 to TRBJ1-2; 7 nucleotides line up with TRBD1. The CDR3 nucleotides read TGTGCCAGCAGCTATAGGGAGACAGGGTACAATGGCTACACCTTC. Protein: CASSYRETGYNGYTF.